This T cell receptor beta chain was profiled in a study of beta chain features in type 1 diabetes. Study conclusions and caveats: Type 1 diabetes patients showed a moderate but significant shortening of TCRB CDR3s in all four CD4+ subsets. VDJ junctions sequenced from type 1 diabetes patients showed fewer insertions and more deletions.

Since all of the isolated RNA was reverse transcribed, expressed TCRB transcripts were what got sequenced. Only in-frame clones appear in the TCRdb table, and some are missing; sequencing was by immunoSEQ multiplex PCR. The profile shows 680,000 or so clones, 13% of them singletons. CDR1 MNHEY and CDR2 SMNVEV come from the germline V gene (reference sequence). The CDR3 has 15 residues. V lost 8 bases and J lost 3, with 17 bases in between. This clone was counted only a few times. Its antigen is not identified. The gene calls are TRBV27 and TRBJ2-4; D possibly uses TRBD1 or TRBD2 (5 bases each). This receptor was taken from a man between 18 and 29 years old with type 1 diabetes. The sequenced sample was naive CD4+ T cells from blood. CDR3 region: CASFGTRGNKNIQYF. The CDR3 DNA follows: TGTGCCAGCTTCGGGACCCGCGGCAACAAAAACATTCAGTACTTC.